Here is one T cell receptor beta chain with its context. Its matching antigen is unknown. Primers for the PCR totalled 60 Vbeta and 13 Jbeta. Method: immunoSEQ multiplex PCR; TCRdb's copy keeps in-frame clones and lacks some. The repertoire holds under 200,000 clones, with 79% as singletons. Trimming took 3 bases from V and 2 from J, leaving 13 bases between them. CDR3 length: 15 residues. Germline assignment: CDR1 LNHDA and CDR2 SQIVND (reference sequence). This record comes from a study of cytomegalovirus exposure and HLA in healthy donors. Study-level results: Later on, a genetic analysis was performed. It linked a missense variant in DCLRE1C with V- and J-gene trimming of TCR beta. Several of the most significant clusters appeared, in a later analysis, to be linked to common viral pathogens.

The receptor was derived from a woman younger than 45 in good health and CMV-seropositive. Sequencing used PBMCs. This chain links TRBV19 with TRBJ1-1; TRBD1 is a possible D gene (6 bases). The CDR3 loop reads CASSISWTANTEAFF. For the CDR3, the DNA is TGTGCCAGTAGTATTTCCTGGACAGCCAACACTGAAGCTTTCTTT.